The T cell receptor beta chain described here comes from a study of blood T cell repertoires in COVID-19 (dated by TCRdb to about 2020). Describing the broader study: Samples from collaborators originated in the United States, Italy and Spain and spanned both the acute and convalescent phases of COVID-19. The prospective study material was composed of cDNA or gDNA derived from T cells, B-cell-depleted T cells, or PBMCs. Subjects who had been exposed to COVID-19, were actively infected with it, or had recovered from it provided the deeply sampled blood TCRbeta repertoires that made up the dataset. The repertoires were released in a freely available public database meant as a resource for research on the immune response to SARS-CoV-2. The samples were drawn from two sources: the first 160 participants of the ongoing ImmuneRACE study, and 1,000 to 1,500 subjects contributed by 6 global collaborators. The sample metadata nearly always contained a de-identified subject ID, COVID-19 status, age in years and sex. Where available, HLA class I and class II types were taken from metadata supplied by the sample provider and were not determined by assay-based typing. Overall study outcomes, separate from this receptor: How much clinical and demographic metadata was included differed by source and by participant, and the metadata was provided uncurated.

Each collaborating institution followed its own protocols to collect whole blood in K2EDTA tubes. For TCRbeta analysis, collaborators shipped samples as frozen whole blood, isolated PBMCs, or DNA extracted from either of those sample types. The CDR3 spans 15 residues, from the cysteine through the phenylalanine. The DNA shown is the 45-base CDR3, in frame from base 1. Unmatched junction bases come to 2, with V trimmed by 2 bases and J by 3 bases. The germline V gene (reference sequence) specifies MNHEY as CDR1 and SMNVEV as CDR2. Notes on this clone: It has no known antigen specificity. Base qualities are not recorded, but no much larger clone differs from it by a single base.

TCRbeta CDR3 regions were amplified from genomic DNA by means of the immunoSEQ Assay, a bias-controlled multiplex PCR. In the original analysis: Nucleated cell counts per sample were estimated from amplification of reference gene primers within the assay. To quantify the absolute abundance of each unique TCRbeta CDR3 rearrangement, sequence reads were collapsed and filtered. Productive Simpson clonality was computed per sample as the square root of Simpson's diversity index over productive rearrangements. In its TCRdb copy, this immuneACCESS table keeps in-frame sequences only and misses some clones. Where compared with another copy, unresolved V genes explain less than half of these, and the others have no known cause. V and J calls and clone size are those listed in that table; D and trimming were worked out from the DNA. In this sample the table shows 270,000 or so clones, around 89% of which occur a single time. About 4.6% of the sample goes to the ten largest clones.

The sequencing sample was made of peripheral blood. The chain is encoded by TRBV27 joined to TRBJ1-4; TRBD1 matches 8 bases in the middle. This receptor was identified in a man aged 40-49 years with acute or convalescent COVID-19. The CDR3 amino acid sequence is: CASSLQGAPNEKLFF. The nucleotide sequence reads TGTGCCAGCAGTTTACAGGGGGCACCTAATGAAAAACTGTTTTTT.